This T cell receptor (beta chain) was recorded in a study of CXCR3-negative and CXCR3-positive naive CD8 T cells. Looking at the study overall: Cumulative TRB read yield was some 150 million, averaging about 1.5 +/- 0.3 million per library.

Concerning this clonotype: Antigen: not known.

Via 5' RACE with UMI labels, TRB cDNA libraries were prepared. One entry per CDR3 protein, without DNA, is what TCRdb gives after re-calling the 5' RACE reads. The sample has 65,000 to 95,000 distinct CDR3 sequences. Study conclusions and caveats: Memory, not naive, CXCR3-negative and CXCR3-positive cells differed in TRBV-TRBJ usage.

This receptor was identified in a human donor in good health. Some clones in this sample may be carry-over from other donors' samples. The sample taken for sequencing was naive CXCR3- CD8+ T cells from blood. Specified subset: CD45RO-CCR7+CD27+CD95- naive CD8+ T cells lacking CXCR3 (TNR3-).

The CDR3 is CASSHVVRGGYEQYF. V gene TRBV4-3 combines with J gene TRBJ2-7. The CDR3 length is 15 residues. Germline-derived CDR1 and CDR2 are LGHNA and YSLEER.